This T cell receptor (beta chain) comes out of a study of T cell responses to AZD1222 COVID-19 vaccine. About the research overall: Second doses were pooled across both intervals (about 4 or about 12 weeks).

Generated by immunoSEQ multiplex PCR, the TCRdb table keeps only in-frame clones and is missing some. In the table there are about 130,000 clones, roughly 85% of which are singletons. This clone was recorded once. Its antigen is currently unknown. Study-wide results and caveats: Repertoires were collected only later (after the peak T cell response had occurred). Among those given AZD1222, only five to seven were seropositive at baseline. Clonal diversity was possibly underestimated, and white British individuals and females predominated among donors.

The clonotype originates from an adult in good health. Sequenced material: peripheral blood, taken on day 0 of AZD1222 vaccination.

CDR3 sequence: CASSLPGGFEQYF. In DNA, the CDR3 is TGTGCCAGCAGTTTGCCAGGGGGCTTCGAGCAGTACTTC. The chain has TRBV28 and TRBJ2-7; TRBD1 matches at 8 bases. V was clipped by 3 bases and J by 6 bases; unmatched bases: 4. Germline values: CDR1 MDHEN, CDR2 SYDVKM. CDR3 length equals 13 residues.